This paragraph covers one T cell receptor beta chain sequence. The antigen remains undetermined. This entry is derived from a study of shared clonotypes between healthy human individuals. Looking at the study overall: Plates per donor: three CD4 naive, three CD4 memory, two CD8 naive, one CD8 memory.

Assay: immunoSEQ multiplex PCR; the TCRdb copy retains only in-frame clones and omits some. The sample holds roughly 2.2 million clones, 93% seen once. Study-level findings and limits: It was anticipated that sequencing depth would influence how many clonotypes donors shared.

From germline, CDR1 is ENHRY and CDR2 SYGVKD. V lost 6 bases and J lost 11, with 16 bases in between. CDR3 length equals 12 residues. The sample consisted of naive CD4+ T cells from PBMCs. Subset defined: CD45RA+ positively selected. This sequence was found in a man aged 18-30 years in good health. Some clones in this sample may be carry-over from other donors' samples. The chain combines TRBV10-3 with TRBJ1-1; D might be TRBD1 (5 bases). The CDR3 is CAIRIPGGVAFF. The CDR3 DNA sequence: TGTGCCATCAGAATCCCTGGGGGGGTGGCTTTCTTT.